This T cell receptor beta chain was captured by sequencing in a study of lymphopenia after photon versus proton radiotherapy. Overall study findings and caveats: After the lymphocyte nadir, photon-treated repertoires showed oligoclonal expansion, especially of CD8+ Temra cells. Proton therapy kept repertoires fairly stable, unlike photons, which gained effector/memory cells.

V was pared by 1 base and J by 2 bases, with 7 bases between. CDR3 size: 14 residues. CDR1 is ENHRY, CDR2 SYGVKD, per germline. With respect to this clone: The antigen remains undetermined.

The table came from immunoSEQ multiplex PCR; TCRdb's copy has only in-frame clones and leaves some out. The sample lists tens of thousands of clones; around nine tenths were seen once. The receptor's source is a woman aged 60-75 years with cholangiocarcinoma. Some clones in this sample may be carry-over from other donors' samples. Sequenced here: peripheral blood, sampled from a patient treated with proton-based radiotherapy. V is TRBV10-3 and J is TRBJ2-3; no clear D gene. For the CDR3, the DNA is TGTGCCATCAGTGAGTTAGTTGACACAGATACGCAGTATTTT. Protein sequence: CAISELVDTDTQYF.